This T cell receptor (beta chain) was profiled in a study of blood T cell repertoires in COVID-19. Study overall: The samples span acute and convalescent COVID-19 from the United States, Italy and Spain. Sample material is recorded as cDNA or gDNA derived from T cells, B-cell-depleted T cells, or PBMCs.

Per the original methods: Reference gene primer amplification in the assay estimated nucleated cell counts. The repertoire was sequenced with immunoSEQ multiplex PCR; TCRdb's copy has only in-frame clones and lacks some. V and J calls and clone size come straight from that table; D and trimming were deduced from the DNA. The data show fewer than 200,000 clones, with less than 90% seen just once and 25% to 30% held by the top ten. The CDR3 has 13 amino acids. Trimming left V 3 bases short and J 3 bases short, with 6 bases between. Germline-derived CDR1 and CDR2 are KGHSH and LQKENI. The J gene is TRBJ1-5, the V gene TRBV18, with D hard to call. The TCR sequence derives from a man aged 55 to 69 with acute or convalescent COVID-19. Source material: peripheral blood. The DNA for the CDR3 is TGTGCCAGCTCACCGGAGATCAATCAGCCCCAGCATTTT. It specifies CASSPEINQPQHF. The whole variable domain, remainder taken from reference TRBV18 and TRBJ1-5, is NAGVMQNPRHLVRRRGQEARLRCSPMKGHSHVYWYRQLPEEGLKFMVYLQKENIIDESGMPKERFSAEFPKEGPSILRIQQVVRGDSAAYFCASSPEINQPQHFGDGTRLSIL.